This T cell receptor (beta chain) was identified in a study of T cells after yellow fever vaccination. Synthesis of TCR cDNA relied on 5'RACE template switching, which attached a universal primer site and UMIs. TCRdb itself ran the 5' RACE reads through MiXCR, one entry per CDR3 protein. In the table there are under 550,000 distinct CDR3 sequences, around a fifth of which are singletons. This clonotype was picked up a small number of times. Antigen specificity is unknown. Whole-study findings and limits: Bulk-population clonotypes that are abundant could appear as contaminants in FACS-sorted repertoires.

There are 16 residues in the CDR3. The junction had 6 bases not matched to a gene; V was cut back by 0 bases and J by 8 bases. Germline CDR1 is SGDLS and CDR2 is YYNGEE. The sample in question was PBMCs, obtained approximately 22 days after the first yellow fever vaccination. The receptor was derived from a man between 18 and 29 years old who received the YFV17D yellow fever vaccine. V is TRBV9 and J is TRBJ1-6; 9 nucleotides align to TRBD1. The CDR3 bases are TGTGCCAGCAGCGTAGATGGGGGACAGGGCTATTCACCCCTCCACTTT. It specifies CASSVDGGQGYSPLHF.